The clone carrying this TCR beta chain was observed a few times. These data belong to a study of T cell responses to AZD1222 COVID-19 vaccine. This CDR3 is 13 amino acids long. The V end was cut by 3 bases, the J end by 2 bases, with 6 bases between. CDR1 is LNHDA and CDR2 is SQIVND in the germline V gene (reference sequence). Method: immunoSEQ multiplex PCR; TCRdb's copy keeps in-frame clones and lacks some. The data contain about 68,000 clones, about nine tenths of them singletons. Sequenced material: peripheral blood, taken on day 0 of AZD1222 vaccination. The TCR comes from an adult in good health. The chain carries TRBV19 and TRBJ2-3, with no clear D. CDR3 sequence: CASSILFTDTQYF. CDR3 bases: TGTGCCAGTAGTATTCTATTCACAGATACGCAGTATTTT.